This is a list of T cell receptor beta chains from one sample in a study of T cell changes during pregnancy in multiple sclerosis. Assay: immunoSEQ multiplex PCR; the TCRdb copy retains only in-frame clones and omits some. Of approximately 44,000 clones listed, more than 90% are singletons. The specimen was CD4+ T cells from peripheral blood mononuclear cells, collected in the second trimester of pregnancy. All receptors derive from a female donor in good health, enrolled as a control in a pregnancy study. CDR3s include the opening cysteine and the closing phenylalanine or tryptophan. Each record gives: J gene, CDR3 length, V gene, D gene, clone size, CDR3 DNA, CDR3 protein. The D gene is left open where the match is weak. Clone size is given for some rows only: seen once, a few or many times, or a class if the clone is expanded.

TRBJ2-1 | 13 | TRBV2 | TRBD2 | NA | TGTGCCAGCAGTGAAGATTGGCCGGGGGGGCAGTTCTTC | CASSEDWPGGQFF
TRBJ1-5 | 17 | TRBV19 | NA | NA | TGTGCCAGTAACGATAGGAGGGCAGACTATAGCAATCAGCCCCAGCATTTT | CASNDRRADYSNQPQHF
TRBJ2-5 | 14 | TRBV7-3 | NA | NA | TGTGCCAGCAGCTTATTAGGGGGAAGGGAGACCCAGTACTTC | CASSLLGGRETQYF
TRBJ1-1 | 14 | TRBV19 | TRBD1 | few | TGTGCCAGTAGTGTGACAGGGGGTGGAACTGAAGCTTTCTTT | CASSVTGGGTEAFF
TRBJ2-1 | 13 | TRBV7-3 | NA | NA | TGTGCCAGCAGCTTAAGGAGGGACAATGAGCAGTTCTTC | CASSLRRDNEQFF
TRBJ2-5 | 16 | TRBV7-2 | TRBD1 | NA | TGTGCCAGCAGCTTGCAATGGGACAGTGGAAAAGAGACCCAGTACTTC | CASSLQWDSGKETQYF
TRBJ2-1 | 14 | TRBV27 | NA | NA | TGTGCCAGCAGTAGTAAGCGCCTCTACAATGAGCAGTTCTTC | CASSSKRLYNEQFF
TRBJ2-3 | 14 | TRBV5-8 | NA | NA | TGTGCCAGCAGCTCTCCTAGGAGCACAGATACGCAGTATTTT | CASSSPRSTDTQYF
TRBJ2-5 | 15 | TRBV5-4 | TRBD2 | NA | TGTGCCAGCAGCTTTGGACTAGCGGGAGTAGAGACCCAGTACTTC | CASSFGLAGVETQYF
TRBJ1-2 | 15 | TRBV18 | TRBD1 | NA | TGTGCCAGCTCAGAAAGGACAGGGGGCGTTGGTGGCTACACCTTC | CASSERTGGVGGYTF
TRBJ1-1 | 13 | TRBV2 | TRBD1 | NA | TGTGCCAGCAGCGGACAGGGGAACACTGAAGCTTTCTTT | CASSGQGNTEAFF
TRBJ2-5 | 17 | TRBV5-1 | TRBD2 | few | TGCGCCAGCAGCCGAGGAGTAGCGGGGGGGCCCAGAGAGACCCAGTACTTC | CASSRGVAGGPRETQYF
TRBJ2-2 | 17 | TRBV7-2 | NA | NA | TGTGCCAGCAGCCCGACCCCAACAGGGTCAGGTGCCGGGGAGCTGTTTTTT | CASSPTPTGSGAGELFF
TRBJ1-6 | 15 | TRBV18 | NA | few | TGTGCCAGCTCACCACGGGAGGAGTCGGGCTCACCCCTCCACTTT | CASSPREESGSPLHF
TRBJ2-5 | 12 | TRBV5-1 | NA | NA | TGCGCCAGCAGCTTTGGGGGGGAGACCCAGTACTTC | CASSFGGETQYF
TRBJ2-7 | 14 | TRBV28 | TRBD2 | NA | TGTGCCAGCGGGTGGGGCGGGAGGTCCTACGAGCAGTACTTC | CASGWGGRSYEQYF
TRBJ2-2 | 13 | TRBV5-1 | NA | NA | TGCGCCAGCAGCTTTGAAGGACTCGGGGAGCTGTTTTTT | CASSFEGLGELFF
TRBJ1-1 | 13 | TRBV7-6 | TRBD1 | NA | TGTGCCAGCAGCCGGGACAGGGACACTGAAGCTTTCTTT | CASSRDRDTEAFF
TRBJ1-4 | 16 | TRBV6-5 | TRBD1 | NA | TGTGCCAGCAGTTACGGCCGGGGACAGACCAATGAAAAACTGTTTTTT | CASSYGRGQTNEKLFF
TRBJ2-1 | 18 | TRBV14 | NA | NA | TGTGCCAGCAGCCAATGGGGTGGGGGGGGGCCCTCCTACAATGAGCAGTTCTTC | CASSQWGGGGPSYNEQFF
TRBJ2-3 | 14 | TRBV29-1 | NA | NA | TGCAGCGTTGCGTTATTAGCAATTAGAGATACGCAGTATTTT | CSVALLAIRDTQYF
TRBJ1-2 | 13 | TRBV27 | TRBD1 | NA | TGTGCCAGCAGTCCGGGGGACAGGGAAGGCTACACCTTC | CASSPGDREGYTF
TRBJ1-1 | 13 | TRBV6-6 | NA | few | TGTGCCAGCAGTTACGGAGAGGGATCTGAAGCTTTCTTT | CASSYGEGSEAFF
TRBJ2-1 | 15 | TRBV18 | NA | NA | TGTGCCAGCTCACCTAGGCTAGCGACTGACAATGAGCAGTTCTTC | CASSPRLATDNEQFF
TRBJ1-3 | 17 | TRBV18 | TRBD1 | NA | TGTGCCAGCTCACCTGAGCGACAGGGGTACTCTGGAAACACCATATATTTT | CASSPERQGYSGNTIYF
TRBJ2-1 | 13 | TRBV18 | TRBD1 | NA | TGTGCCAGCTCAACAGGACAGGAAAATGAGCAGTTCTTC | CASSTGQENEQFF
TRBJ1-2 | 11 | TRBV2 | NA | NA | TGTGCCAGCAGGGGCGTCTATGGCTACACCTTC | CASRGVYGYTF
TRBJ2-1 | 16 | TRBV5-1 | TRBD2 | NA | TGCGCCAGCAGCTTGAAGGAAGCTAGCGGGAACAATGAGCAGTTCTTC | CASSLKEASGNNEQFF
TRBJ2-3 | 13 | TRBV29-1 | TRBD2 | NA | TGCAGCGTTGTCGGGGGGGGTTCAGATACGCAGTATTTT | CSVVGGGSDTQYF
TRBJ2-1 | 16 | TRBV6-4 | NA | NA | TGTGCCAGCAGTGGACAAGCGGAAAGCTCCTACAATGAGCAGTTCTTC | CASSGQAESSYNEQFF
TRBJ2-3 | 14 | TRBV27 | NA | NA | TGTGCCAGCAGTTTTCGGACATATCGGGATACGCAGTATTTT | CASSFRTYRDTQYF
TRBJ2-7 | 16 | TRBV5-4 | NA | NA | TGTGCCAGCAGCTCGAAAATAGGACTTAGCTCCTACGAGCAGTACTTC | CASSSKIGLSSYEQYF
TRBJ1-2 | 15 | TRBV7-2 | TRBD1 | NA | TGTGCCAGCAGCTCAGGGACAGGGGGCTCGAGGGGCTACACCTTC | CASSSGTGGSRGYTF
TRBJ2-5 | 16 | TRBV19 | TRBD1 | NA | TGTGCCAGTAGCAAAGACAGGGGAAGTATAGGAGAGACCCAGTACTTC | CASSKDRGSIGETQYF
TRBJ1-5 | 14 | TRBV30 | NA | medium-sized | TGTGCCTGGAGAACCCAGGGTAGCAATCAGCCCCAGCATTTT | CAWRTQGSNQPQHF
TRBJ2-3 | 16 | TRBV7-9 | NA | NA | TGTGCCAGCAGCTTAATTCTTCCCTCTAGCACAGATACGCAGTATTTT | CASSLILPSSTDTQYF
TRBJ2-3 | 18 | TRBV7-9 | NA | NA | TGTGCCAGCAGCCTTACCGCCCCGGGACACCAATTAGCAGATACGCAGTATTTT | CASSLTAPGHQLADTQYF
TRBJ2-7 | 13 | TRBV7-7 | TRBD2 | NA | TGTGCTAGCAGCTTAGAATTGGGAGGGGAGCAGTACTTC | CASSLELGGEQYF
TRBJ2-7 | 13 | TRBV29-1 | NA | once | TGCAGCGTTGGGGTGGGCCCCACGGGGGAGCAGTACTTC | CSVGVGPTGEQYF
TRBJ1-2 | 11 | TRBV7-9 | NA | NA | TGTGCCATTGATCAGATTTATGGCTACACCTTC | CAIDQIYGYTF
TRBJ1-2 | 14 | TRBV11-2 | TRBD1 | NA | TGTGCCAGCAGCTTGACGGGACAGGGCTATGGCTACACCTTC | CASSLTGQGYGYTF
TRBJ2-5 | 13 | TRBV30 | NA | NA | TGTGCCTGGAGTGCAGGACTAAAAGAGACCCAGTACTTC | CAWSAGLKETQYF
TRBJ1-6 | 15 | TRBV7-9 | NA | NA | TGTGCCAGCAGCTTGTACAGCGGGAATAATTCACCCCTCCACTTT | CASSLYSGNNSPLHF
TRBJ2-7 | 16 | TRBV12-2 | NA | NA | TGTGCAAGTCGCTTAGGGACCGGGACAATCTCCTACGAGCAGTACTTC | CASRLGTGTISYEQYF
TRBJ1-2 | 13 | TRBV10-1 | TRBD1 | NA | TGCGCCAGCAGGGGACAGGATAACTATGGCTACACCTTC | CASRGQDNYGYTF
TRBJ2-2 | 17 | TRBV19 | TRBD1 | NA | TGTGCCAGTAGTACCAGACTACAGGGGGCTTTCACCGGGGAGCTGTTTTTT | CASSTRLQGAFTGELFF
TRBJ2-1 | 15 | TRBV7-6 | TRBD2 | NA | TGTGCCAGCAGCCCGTCTAGCGGGAGGGCCTTTGAGCAGTTCTTC | CASSPSSGRAFEQFF
TRBJ2-7 | 13 | TRBV19 | NA | NA | TGTGCCAGTAACCAGGGTCCCAACTACGAGCAGTACTTC | CASNQGPNYEQYF
TRBJ2-7 | 13 | TRBV28 | NA | NA | TGTGCCAGCAACCCGGGACAAACCTACGAGCAGTACTTC | CASNPGQTYEQYF
TRBJ2-6 | 17 | TRBV5-3 | TRBD2 | once | TGTGCCAGAAGCCCCCGTGGCGGGAGGCCTGGGGCCAACGTCCTGACTTTC | CARSPRGGRPGANVLTF
TRBJ1-5 | 14 | TRBV28 | NA | NA | TGTGCCAGCAGTCCCGACAGAGTCTATCAGCCCCAGCATTTT | CASSPDRVYQPQHF
TRBJ2-5 | 15 | TRBV7-9 | NA | once | TGTGCCAGCAGCGAACTCCCGACAGTGAAAGAGACCCAGTACTTC | CASSELPTVKETQYF
TRBJ2-6 | 15 | TRBV13 | NA | NA | TGTGCCAGCGGGCTGACGGCGTCTGGGGCCAACGTCCTGACTTTC | CASGLTASGANVLTF
TRBJ2-7 | 20 | TRBV28 | TRBD2 | NA | TGTGCCAGCAGTTCCCTTAGGGGTTGGACTAGCGGGAGTACCCCCTACGAGCAGTACTTC | CASSSLRGWTSGSTPYEQYF
TRBJ1-1 | 13 | TRBV18 | NA | NA | TGTGCCAGCTCCCACAGGGAGAACACTGAAGCTTTCTTT | CASSHRENTEAFF
TRBJ1-5 | 19 | TRBV2 | TRBD1 | NA | TGTGCCAGCATCCCCCGGGGTCTGAGTGGGACAGGGGGCAATCAGCCCCAGCATTTT | CASIPRGLSGTGGNQPQHF
TRBJ1-1 | 14 | TRBV12-5 | NA | NA | TGTGCTAGTGGTTTGGCGGGGGAAAACACTGAAGCTTTCTTT | CASGLAGENTEAFF
TRBJ1-1 | 13 | TRBV6-5 | NA | few | TGTGCCAGCAGCTCACAGGGAAGCACTGAAGCTTTCTTT | CASSSQGSTEAFF
TRBJ1-1 | 12 | TRBV7-9 | NA | once | TGTGCCAGCAGAGGTGGAGGTCCTAAAGCTTTCTTT | CASRGGGPKAFF
TRBJ2-5 | 19 | TRBV5-1 | TRBD2 | once | TGCGCCAGCAGCTTGGGACTAGCGGGGGGGCTGCGCCTACGGAAGACCCAGTACTTC | CASSLGLAGGLRLRKTQYF